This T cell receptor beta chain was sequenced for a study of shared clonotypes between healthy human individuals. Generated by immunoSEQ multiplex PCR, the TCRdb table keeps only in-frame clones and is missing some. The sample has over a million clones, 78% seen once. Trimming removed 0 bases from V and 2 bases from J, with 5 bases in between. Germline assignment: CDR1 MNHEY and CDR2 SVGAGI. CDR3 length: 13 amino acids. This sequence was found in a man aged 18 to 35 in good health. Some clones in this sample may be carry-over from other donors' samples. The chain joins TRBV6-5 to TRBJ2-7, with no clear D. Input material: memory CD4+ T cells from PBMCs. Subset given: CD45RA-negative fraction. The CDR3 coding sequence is TGTGCCAGCAGTTACTCCCAAACCTACGAGCAGTACTTC. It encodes CASSYSQTYEQYF.